These 21 T cell receptor beta chains originate from one sample sequenced in a study of regulatory T cells in long-lasting Graves disease. HTBI primers from iRepertoire and Arm-PCR of CDR3 regions yielded the TCR beta libraries. TCRdb reanalysed the multiplex PCR reads using MiXCR and keeps one entry per CDR3 protein. The data contain some 500,000 distinct CDR3 sequences, approximately 15% of them singletons. Regarding time point: newly diagnosed GD, antithyroid drugs for less than 3 months. Extracted RNA from PBMCs served as the source of the TCR library. The same sample was also used in a study of T cells in Graves' hyperthyroidism and ophthalmopathy.

This specimen was peripheral blood mononuclear cells (PBMCs), taken at new diagnosis, from a patient treated with antithyroid drugs. These TCRs come from a man aged 25 to 45 with Graves disease.

As for this clonotype: This may arise from a read error, as a much more abundant clone is one base away. The chain employs TRBV7-9 and TRBJ1-1; D is unresolved. The CDR3 length is 15 residues. Trimming shortened V by 5 bases and J by 5 bases, and 18 bases separated the two germline ends. The germline gives CDR1 SEHNR, CDR2 FQNEAQ (reference sequence). This CDR3 is CASSLTGVDETEAFF. The CDR3 DNA follows: TGTGCCAGCAGCCTGACCGGGGTCGATGAAACTGAAGCTTTCTTT.

This clonotype appeared many times. J is TRBJ1-1 and V is TRBV19; D ambiguous. Trimming cost V 3 bases and J 1 base, with 12 bases left between them. The germline V gene has CDR1 LNHDA and CDR2 SQIVND (reference sequence). This CDR3 is built from 15 residues. The CDR3 loop is CASSIEPASNTEAFF. CDR3 nucleotides: TGTGCCAGTAGTATCGAGCCAGCGTCGAACACTGAAGCTTTCTTT.

The chain has TRBV5-1 and TRBJ2-5; 8 bases align to TRBD2. Germline V CDR1 and CDR2: SGHRS, YFSETQ. With V trimmed by 2 bases and J by 0 bases, 6 bases remained unmatched. This CDR3 has 16 residues. CDR3 loop: CASSFTSGGYQETQYF. DNA for the CDR3: TGCGCCAGCAGCTTTACTAGCGGTGGGTACCAAGAGACCCAGTACTTC.

In its sample, this clonotype was seen many times. The rearrangement joins TRBV5-1 to TRBJ1-2, with D maybe TRBD1 (6 bases). Germline values: CDR1 SGHRS, CDR2 YFSETQ. Deletions cut 4 bases from V and 4 bases from J, with 14 bases between. The CDR3 is made up of 14 amino acids. CDR3 region: CASSPSPGAYGYTF. The CDR3 DNA follows: TGCGCCAGCAGCCCTTCGCCAGGGGCCTATGGCTACACCTTC.

The gene calls are TRBV30 and TRBJ1-1; 9 bases map to TRBD1. The CDR3 runs to 14 residues. V trimming: 6 bases; J trimming: 5 bases; junction bases outside the gene matches: 10. Germline CDR1 is GTSNPN and CDR2 is SVGIG (reference sequence). CDR3 nucleotides: TGTGCCTGTAACAGGGGGCGCAGGCGGACTGAAGCTTTCTTT. It translates to CACNRGRRRTEAFF.

This clonotype was counted ten times or more. The chain recombines TRBV10-3 with TRBJ1-2; no firm D call. V lost 5 bases and J lost 6, with 7 bases in between. The CDR3 is 11 amino acids. Germline V gives CDR1 ENHRY, CDR2 SYGVKD. CDR3 protein: CAISSLDGYTF. CDR3 coding DNA: TGTGCCATCAGTTCGTTGGATGGCTACACCTTC.

This clonotype has at least ten counts. The chain joins TRBV6-1 to TRBJ2-2; TRBD1 aligns across 11 bases. The CDR3 spans 15 residues. CDR1 and CDR2 from the germline V gene are MNHNS and SASEGT. V shed 6 bases, J shed 5 bases, and the junction held 5 bases outside the gene matches. CDR3 sequence: CASREDRGRTGELFF. The CDR3 DNA is TGTGCCAGCAGGGAGGACAGGGGGCGGACCGGGGAGCTGTTTTTT.

At least ten counts were recorded for this clonotype. The CDR3 DNA follows: TGCAGTGCTAGGGAGACAGCCAGCTTCACAGATACGCAGTATTTT. This sequence encodes CSARETASFTDTQYF. The V and J genes are TRBV20-1 and TRBJ2-3, with a weak D call TRBD1 (5 bases). CDR3 size: 15 residues. Germline assignment: CDR1 DFQATT and CDR2 SNEGSKA (reference sequence). Trimming took off 3 bases at V and 2 bases at J, with 15 bases between the two ends.

This clonotype was seen a handful of times. This chain's CDR3 is CATSRATRGEQYF. CDR3 nucleotides: TGTGCCACCAGCAGGGCGACTCGCGGTGAGCAGTACTTC. The V gene is TRBV15, the J gene TRBJ2-7; D gene uncertain. V was clipped by 3 bases and J by 7 bases, with 13 bases between them. Germline V gene data show CDR1 as LNHNV and CDR2 as YYDKDF (reference sequence). The CDR3 extends over 13 amino acids.

As regards this clonotype: This may be a read error, as it is one base from a much larger clone. The chain couples TRBV29-1 to TRBJ2-5; 10 nucleotides align to TRBD2. Germline CDR1 reads SQVTM; CDR2 reads ANQGSEA. The junction had 12 bases not matched to a gene; V was cut back by 4 bases and J by 4 bases. The CDR3 covers 16 residues. CDR3: CSVVGQREGSGETQYF. The CDR3 region has the DNA TGCAGCGTTGTTGGTCAGCGGGAGGGTAGCGGAGAGACCCAGTACTTC.

The gene calls are TRBV30 and TRBJ2-7; D not certain. CDR3 size: 15 residues. Between the trimmed V and J ends, which lost 4 bases and 0 bases, there was a span of 16 bases. CDR1 GTSNPN and CDR2 SVGIG come from the germline V gene (reference sequence). This CDR3 reads CAWTPLRLNSYEQYF. The CDR3 nucleotides read TGTGCCTGGACCCCGTTAAGACTGAACTCCTACGAGCAGTACTTC.

This clonotype was found a few times. This chain joins TRBV3-1 and TRBJ2-3; 13 nucleotides match TRBD2. V dropped 5 bases and J dropped 4; count of bases not matched to a gene: 9. The germline V gene encodes CDR1 LGHDT and CDR2 YNNKEL (reference sequence). The CDR3 loop spans 17 amino acids. The CDR3 protein is CASSVELAGGPPDTQYF. CDR3 nucleotides: TGTGCCAGCAGCGTTGAACTAGCGGGAGGGCCCCCAGATACGCAGTATTTT.

This clonotype was seen many times. The chain combines TRBV2 with TRBJ1-6, with D maybe TRBD1 (5 bases). This CDR3 region has 15 residues. Trimming shortened V by 6 bases and J by 7 bases, and 16 bases separated the two germline ends. Germline values: CDR1 SNHLY, CDR2 FYNNEI. CDR3 sequence: CASSSLGPANSPLHF. Here the CDR3 DNA reads TGTGCCAGCAGCTCGTTGGGACCCGCAAATTCACCCCTCCACTTT.

The gene calls are TRBV10-1 and TRBJ2-6; 10 nucleotides line up with TRBD1. Germline CDR1 reads WNHNN; CDR2 reads SYGVQD (reference sequence). The trim removed 4 bases at V and 2 bases at J, leaving 5 bases unmatched. This CDR3 comprises 17 residues. CDR3 amino acids: CASSAGTGVTGANVLTF. DNA of the CDR3: TGCGCCAGCAGTGCCGGGACAGGGGTAACTGGGGCCAACGTCCTGACTTTC.

CDR3 sequence reads: CAISEGASKEKLFF. CDR3 coding DNA: TGTGCCATCAGTGAGGGGGCCAGTAAAGAAAAACTGTTTTTT. The chain combines TRBV10-3 with TRBJ1-4, with a weak D call TRBD1 (5 bases). There are 14 residues in the CDR3. V lost 2 bases to trimming and J lost 8 bases, with 12 bases between them. Germline V gene lookup returns CDR1 ENHRY and CDR2 SYGVKD.

This clonotype was found a few times. Germline and junction disagree at one end, which may indicate a read error. V and J are TRBV27 and TRBJ2-7; D is possibly TRBD1 or TRBD2 (6 bases each). The CDR3 is 15 amino acids. Germline V gene data show CDR1 as MNHEY and CDR2 as SMNVEV (reference sequence). CDR3 in amino acids: CASSPQQGLLYGQYF. The CDR3 coding sequence is TGTGCCAGCAGTCCCCAACAGGGACTGCTTTACGGGCAGTACTTC.

This clonotype was observed at least ten times. J is TRBJ2-5 and V is TRBV13, with D perhaps given as TRBD1 or TRBD2 (5 bases each). The CDR3 runs to 15 residues. Germline V gives CDR1 PRHDT, CDR2 FYEKMQ (reference sequence). Trimming took off 7 bases at V and 4 bases at J, with 19 bases between the two ends. The CDR3 DNA is TGTGCCAGCACCTCCGATTCTGGGGACCGAGAGACCCAGTACTTC. This sequence encodes CASTSDSGDRETQYF.

Points on this clonotype: The CDR3 does not end in the conserved phenylalanine or tryptophan, so this is likely a read error. This chain links TRBV3-1 with TRBJ1-1, with D possibly matching TRBD1 (5 bases). V lost 4 bases and J 1 base, leaving 7 bases between the germline ends. Germline CDR1 is LGHDT and CDR2 is YNNKEL (reference sequence). CDR3 length: 13 amino acids. The CDR3 nucleotides read TGTGCCAGCAGCCCAGGGCCGAACACTGAAGCTTTCCTT. Its protein is CASSPGPNTEAFL.

This clonotype was observed a handful of times. The chain recombines TRBV6-2 or TRBV6-3 with TRBJ2-3, with D tentatively TRBD2 (6 bases). This CDR3 region has 15 residues. Trimming pared 6 bases from V and 1 base from J, leaving 14 bases between. Germline V CDR1 and CDR2: MNHEY, SVGEGT. The CDR3 loop reads CASSPGTARTDTQYF. The CDR3 coding sequence is TGTGCCAGCAGCCCCGGGACTGCCCGCACAGATACGCAGTATTTT.

This clonotype was observed at least ten times. The V gene is TRBV5-1, the J gene TRBJ2-3; 7 nucleotides line up with TRBD1. J lost 1 base, V lost 7 bases, and 18 bases had no gene match. This CDR3 has 18 residues. Germline values: CDR1 SGHRS, CDR2 YFSETQ. The chain's CDR3 is CASSPSHSGGIGTDTQYF. In nucleotides, the CDR3 is TGCGCCAGCTCACCTAGCCACTCAGGGGGAATCGGCACAGATACGCAGTATTTT.

There are many counts of this clonotype. V usage is TRBV7-8 and J usage is TRBJ1-3; D gene ambiguous. The germline V gene has CDR1 SGHVS and CDR2 FQNEAQ. CDR3 length: 12 amino acids. The V gene lost 8 bases and the J gene lost 4 bases, with 9 bases spanning the gap. The DNA for the CDR3 is TGTGCCAGCCCCCCCTGGGGAAACACCATATATTTT. It encodes CASPPWGNTIYF.